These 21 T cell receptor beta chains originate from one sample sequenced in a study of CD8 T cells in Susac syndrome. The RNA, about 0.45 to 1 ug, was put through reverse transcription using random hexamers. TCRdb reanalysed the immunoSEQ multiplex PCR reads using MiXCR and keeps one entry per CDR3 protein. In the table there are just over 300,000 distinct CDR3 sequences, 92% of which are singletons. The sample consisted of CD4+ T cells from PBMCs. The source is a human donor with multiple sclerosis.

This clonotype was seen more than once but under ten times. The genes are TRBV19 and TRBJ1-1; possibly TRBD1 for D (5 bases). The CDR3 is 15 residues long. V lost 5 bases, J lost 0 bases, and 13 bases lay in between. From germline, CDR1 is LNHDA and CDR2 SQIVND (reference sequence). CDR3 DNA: TGTGCCAGTAGTCCCCGGGGGAGGCTGAACACTGAAGCTTTCTTT. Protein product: CASSPRGRLNTEAFF.

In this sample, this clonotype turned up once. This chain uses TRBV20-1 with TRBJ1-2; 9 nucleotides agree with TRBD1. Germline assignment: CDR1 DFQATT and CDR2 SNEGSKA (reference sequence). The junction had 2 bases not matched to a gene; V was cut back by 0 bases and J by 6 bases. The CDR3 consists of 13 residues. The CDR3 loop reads CSARERTGDGYTF. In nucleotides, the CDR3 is TGCAGTGCTAGAGAACGGACAGGGGATGGCTACACCTTC.

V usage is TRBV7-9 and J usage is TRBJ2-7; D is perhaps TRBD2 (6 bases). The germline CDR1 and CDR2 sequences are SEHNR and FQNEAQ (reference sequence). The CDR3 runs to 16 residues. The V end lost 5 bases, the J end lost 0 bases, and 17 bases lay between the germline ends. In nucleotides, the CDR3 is TGTGCCAGCAGCAATTTATTTACCGGGAGCTCCTACGAGCAGTACTTC. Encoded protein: CASSNLFTGSSYEQYF.

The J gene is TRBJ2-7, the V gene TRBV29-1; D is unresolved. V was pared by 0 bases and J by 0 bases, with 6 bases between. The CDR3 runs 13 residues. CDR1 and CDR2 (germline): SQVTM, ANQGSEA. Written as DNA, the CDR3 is TGCAGCGTTGAAGACCCGCGCTCCTACGAGCAGTACTTC. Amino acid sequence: CSVEDPRSYEQYF.

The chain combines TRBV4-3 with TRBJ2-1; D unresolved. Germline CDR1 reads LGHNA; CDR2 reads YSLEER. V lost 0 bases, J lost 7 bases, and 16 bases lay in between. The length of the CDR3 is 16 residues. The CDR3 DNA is TGCGCCAGCAGCCAAGAGATAGGGTTGGTAGGTAATGAGCAGTTCTTC. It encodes CASSQEIGLVGNEQFF.

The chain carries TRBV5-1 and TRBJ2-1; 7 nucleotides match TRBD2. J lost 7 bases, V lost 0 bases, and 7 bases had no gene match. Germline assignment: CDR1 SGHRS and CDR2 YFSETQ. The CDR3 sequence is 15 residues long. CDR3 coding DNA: TGCGCCAGCAGCTTGGTGAGGGAGGGTTGGAATGAGCAGTTCTTC. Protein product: CASSLVREGWNEQFF.

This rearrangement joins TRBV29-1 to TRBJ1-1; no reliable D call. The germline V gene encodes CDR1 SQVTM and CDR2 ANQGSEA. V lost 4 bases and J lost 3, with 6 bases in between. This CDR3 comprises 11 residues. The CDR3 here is CSVVPHTEAFF. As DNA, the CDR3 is TGCAGCGTTGTACCGCACACTGAAGCTTTCTTT.

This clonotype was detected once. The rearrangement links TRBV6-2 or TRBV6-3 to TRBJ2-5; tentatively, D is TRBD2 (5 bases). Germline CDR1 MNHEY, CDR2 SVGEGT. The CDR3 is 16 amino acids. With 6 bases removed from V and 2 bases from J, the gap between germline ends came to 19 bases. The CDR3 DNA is TGTGCCAGCAGACGTCGGACTCCGGGTCGTCAAGAGACCCAGTACTTC. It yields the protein CASRRRTPGRQETQYF.

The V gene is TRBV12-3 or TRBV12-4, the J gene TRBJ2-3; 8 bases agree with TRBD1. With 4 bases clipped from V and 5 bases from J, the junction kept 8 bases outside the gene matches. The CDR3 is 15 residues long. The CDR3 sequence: CASSSDGQGKDTQYF. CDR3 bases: TGTGCCAGCAGTTCCGACGGACAGGGTAAAGATACGCAGTATTTT.

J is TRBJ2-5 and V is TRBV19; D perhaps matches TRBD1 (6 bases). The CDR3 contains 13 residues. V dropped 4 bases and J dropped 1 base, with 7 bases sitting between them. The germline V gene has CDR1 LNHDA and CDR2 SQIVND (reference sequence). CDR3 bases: TGTGCCAGTAGTACAGGGGTCCAAGAGACCCAGTACTTC. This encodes CASSTGVQETQYF. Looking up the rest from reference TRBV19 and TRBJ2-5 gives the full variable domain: DGGITQSPKYLFRKEGQNVTLSCEQNLNHDAMYWYRQDPGQGLRLIYYSQIVNDFQKGDIAEGYSVSREKKESFPLTVTSAQKNPTAFYLCASSTGVQETQYFGPGTRLLVL.

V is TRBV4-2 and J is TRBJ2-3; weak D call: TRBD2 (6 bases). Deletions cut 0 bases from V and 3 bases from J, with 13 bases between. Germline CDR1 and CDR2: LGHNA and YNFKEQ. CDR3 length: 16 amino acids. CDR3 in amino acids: CASSQEGLAFTDTQYF. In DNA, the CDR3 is TGTGCCAGCAGCCAAGAAGGGCTAGCGTTTACAGATACGCAGTATTTT.

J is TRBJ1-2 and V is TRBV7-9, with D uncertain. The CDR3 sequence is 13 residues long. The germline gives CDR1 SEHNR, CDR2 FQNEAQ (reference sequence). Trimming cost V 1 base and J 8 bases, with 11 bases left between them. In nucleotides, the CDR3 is TGTGCCAGCAGCTTAGATAAGGCGAGGGGCTACACCTTC. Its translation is CASSLDKARGYTF.

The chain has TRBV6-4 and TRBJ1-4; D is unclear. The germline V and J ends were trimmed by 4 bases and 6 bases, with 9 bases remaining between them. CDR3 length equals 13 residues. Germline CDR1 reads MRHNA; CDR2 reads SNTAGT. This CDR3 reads CASSAQADEKLFF. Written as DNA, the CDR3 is TGTGCCAGCAGTGCGCAGGCTGATGAAAAACTGTTTTTT.

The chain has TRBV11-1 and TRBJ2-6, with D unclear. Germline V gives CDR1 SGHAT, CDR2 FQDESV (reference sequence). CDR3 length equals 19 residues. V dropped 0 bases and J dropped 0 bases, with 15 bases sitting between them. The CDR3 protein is CASSLAGGQTASGANVLTF. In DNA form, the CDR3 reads TGTGCCAGCAGCTTAGCGGGCGGCCAGACTGCCTCTGGGGCCAACGTCCTGACTTTC. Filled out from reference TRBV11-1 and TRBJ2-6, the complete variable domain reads EAEVAQSPRYKITEKSQAVAFWCDPISGHATLYWYRQILGQGPELLVQFQDESVVDDSQLPKDRFSAERLKGVDSTLKIQPAELGDSAMYLCASSLAGGQTASGANVLTFGAGSRLTVL.

The CDR3 sequence is CASSSFSSKAYTEAFF. The CDR3 nucleotides are TGTGCCAGCAGCTCCTTTTCCTCAAAGGCCTACACTGAAGCTTTCTTT. The gene calls are TRBV4-2 and TRBJ1-1; D unresolved. V dropped 5 bases and J dropped 3 bases, with 19 bases sitting between them. CDR3 size: 16 residues. Germline V CDR1 and CDR2: LGHNA, YNFKEQ.

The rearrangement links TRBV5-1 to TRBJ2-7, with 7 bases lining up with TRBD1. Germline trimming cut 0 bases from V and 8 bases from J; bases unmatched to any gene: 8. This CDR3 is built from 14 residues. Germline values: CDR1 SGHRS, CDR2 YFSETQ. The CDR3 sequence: CASSLATGNNQQYF. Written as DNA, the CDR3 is TGCGCCAGCAGCTTGGCGACAGGGAACAACCAGCAGTACTTC.

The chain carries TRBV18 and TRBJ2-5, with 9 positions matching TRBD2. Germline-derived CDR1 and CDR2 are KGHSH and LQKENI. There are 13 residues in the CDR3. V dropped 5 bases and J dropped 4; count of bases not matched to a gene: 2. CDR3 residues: CASSSTSGETQYF. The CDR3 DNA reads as TGTGCCAGCTCATCGACTAGCGGAGAGACCCAGTACTTC.

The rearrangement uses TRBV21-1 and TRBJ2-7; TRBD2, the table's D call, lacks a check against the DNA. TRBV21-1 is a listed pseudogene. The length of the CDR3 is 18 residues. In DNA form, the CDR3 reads TGTGCCAGCAGCCCTCCCCGTTTAGCGGGGACGAGTGTTTGCGAGCAGTACTTC. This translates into CASSPPRLAGTSVCEQYF.

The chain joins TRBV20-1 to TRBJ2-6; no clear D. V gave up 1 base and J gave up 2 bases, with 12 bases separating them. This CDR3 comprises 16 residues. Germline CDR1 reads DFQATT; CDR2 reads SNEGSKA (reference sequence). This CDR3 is CSARGVLAAGANVLTF. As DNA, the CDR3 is TGCAGTGCTAGAGGGGTGTTGGCAGCTGGGGCCAACGTCCTGACTTTC.

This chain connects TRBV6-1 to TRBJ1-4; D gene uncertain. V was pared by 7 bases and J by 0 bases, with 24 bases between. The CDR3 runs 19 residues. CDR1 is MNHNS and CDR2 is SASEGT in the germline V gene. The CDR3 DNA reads TGTGCCAGCACCAAATCGGTCCTCCTGAGGGCGCCAACTAATGAAAAACTGTTTTTT. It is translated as CASTKSVLLRAPTNEKLFF.

In nucleotides, the CDR3 is TGTGCCAGCAGTTCTTTTGGCGGGAGGGACACCGGGGAGCTGTTTTTT. This gives the protein CASSSFGGRDTGELFF. The chain has TRBV4-2 and TRBJ2-2, with TRBD2 matching 9 bases. The CDR3 length is 16 residues. The germline CDR1 and CDR2 sequences are LGHNA and YNFKEQ. Trimming removed 6 bases from V and 3 bases from J; junction bases left unmatched: 8.